Presented here are 27 T cell receptor beta chains from one specimen sequenced in a study of CD4+ T cells in melanoma (dated by TCRdb to about 2022). Library generation was performed with the immunoSEQ multiplex PCR assay. TCRdb re-hosts the immuneACCESS table, in-frame sequences only. Its copies lack some clones; in the studies checked, an unresolved V gene accounts for under half of them, and the cause for the rest is not known. The sample table records 20,000 to 25,000 clones; roughly 78% of these occur just once. The ten biggest clones cover about 8.8% of the sample. The receptor source for this set is a human donor with melanoma.

The chain uses TRBV6-1 and TRBJ1-2, with 9 bases that match TRBD1. The germline V gene has CDR1 MNHNS and CDR2 SASEGT. CDR3 length equals 14 residues. The ends lost 1 base at V and 8 bases at J; junction bases unmatched: 5. CDR3 residues: CASSEVQGALGYTF. The CDR3 DNA follows: TGTGCCAGCAGTGAAGTACAGGGGGCGCTGGGCTACACCTTC.

The V call is TRBV30, the J call TRBJ1-2; D remains unclear. Germline CDR1 is GTSNPN and CDR2 is SVGIG (reference sequence). The CDR3 has 12 residues. V gave up 3 bases and J gave up 7 bases, with 12 bases separating them. The CDR3 DNA reads TGTGCCTGGAGCTCCAGTTTAGGTGGCTACACCTTC. It translates to CAWSSSLGGYTF.

This clone came up once. Here the CDR3 DNA reads TGTGCCAGCACCAGTAGCTCCTACAATGAGCAGTTCTTC. It codes for CASTSSSYNEQFF. This chain connects TRBV7-9 to TRBJ2-1; D is uncertain. V lost 7 bases, J lost 0 bases, and 7 bases lay in between. This CDR3 has 13 amino acids. CDR1 SEHNR and CDR2 FQNEAQ come from the germline V gene (reference sequence).

V gene TRBV6-1 combines with J gene TRBJ2-6, with D unclear. V was shortened by 7 bases and J by 5 bases, with 12 bases between the two germline ends. The germline V gene has CDR1 MNHNS and CDR2 SASEGT. The CDR3 is 14 residues long. This chain's CDR3 is CASNPGTRANVLTF. CDR3 bases: TGTGCCAGCAACCCAGGTACCCGGGCCAACGTCCTGACTTTC.

The chain is built from TRBV6-1 and TRBJ1-4; D might be TRBD1 (5 bases). The germline V gene has CDR1 MNHNS and CDR2 SASEGT. The CDR3 sequence is 15 residues long. V was pared by 2 bases and J by 8 bases, with 15 bases between. Here the CDR3 reads CASSEMGHSGEKLFF. The CDR3 DNA reads as TGTGCCAGCAGTGAAATGGGGCATTCGGGGGAAAAACTGTTTTTT.

This chain links TRBV29-1 with TRBJ1-3; 9 bases match TRBD1. V dropped 4 bases and J dropped 5; count of bases not matched to a gene: 9. The CDR3 loop spans 15 amino acids. Germline V lookup: CDR1 SQVTM, CDR2 ANQGSEA. In DNA, the CDR3 is TGCAGCGTTGTGTCCCGGGACAGGGCAAGAAACACCATATATTTT. It yields the protein CSVVSRDRARNTIYF.

V gene TRBV2 combines with J gene TRBJ1-1; D is unresolved. V lost 10 bases and J lost 1, with 7 bases in between. Looked up from germline, CDR1 is SNHLY and CDR2 is FYNNEI. The CDR3 contains 11 residues. CDR3 sequence: CATYKNTEAFF. The CDR3 bases are TGTGCCACCTACAAGAACACTGAAGCTTTCTTT. The whole variable domain, filled in from reference TRBV2 and TRBJ1-1, reads EPEVTQTPSHQVTQMGQEVILRCVPISNHLYFYWYRQILGQKVEFLVSFYNNEISEKSEIFDDQFSVERPDGSNFTLKIRSTKLEDSAMYFCATYKNTEAFFGQGTRLTVV.

The gene calls are TRBV29-1 and TRBJ2-5, with 12 bases lining up with TRBD2. The CDR3 is made up of 14 amino acids. Trimming removed 7 bases from V and 1 base from J; junction bases left unmatched: 4. Germline V gene data show CDR1 as SQVTM and CDR2 as ANQGSEA. CDR3 bases: TGCAGCGCCGGACTAGCGGGGCCCCAAGAGACCCAGTACTTC. It specifies CSAGLAGPQETQYF.

The chain couples TRBV9 to TRBJ2-3; TRBD2 aligns across 10 bases. This CDR3 region has 18 residues. Trimming at V came to 0 bases and at J to 2 bases, leaving 9 bases not matched to a gene. The V gene's germline CDR1 is SGDLS and CDR2 YYNGEE. CDR3 loop: CASSVDALAGGSTDTQYF. The CDR3 DNA sequence: TGTGCCAGCAGCGTAGATGCATTAGCGGGGGGATCCACAGATACGCAGTATTTT.

This chain uses TRBV28 with TRBJ1-4; a weak D match, TRBD1 (5 bases). Germline-derived CDR1 and CDR2 are MDHEN and SYDVKM. The CDR3 spans 15 residues. Trimming removed 10 bases at V and 0 bases at J, with 15 bases between. The CDR3 spells CATASGGTTNEKLFF. DNA for the CDR3: TGTGCCACCGCCTCGGGGGGGACAACTAATGAAAAACTGTTTTTT.

A few counts support this clone. The chain combines TRBV7-8 with TRBJ2-3; 10 bases map to TRBD2. Germline V gene data show CDR1 as SGHVS and CDR2 as FQNEAQ. This CDR3 spans 17 amino acids. Losses at the gene ends were 3 bases for V and 0 bases for J; bases not matched to a gene: 6. As DNA, the CDR3 is TGTGCCAGCAGCTTTGGGCGGACTAGCGGTAGCACAGATACGCAGTATTTT. This codes for CASSFGRTSGSTDTQYF.

The V gene is TRBV19, the J gene TRBJ2-1; 7 bases map to TRBD1. J was trimmed by 5 bases and V by 9 bases; bases with no gene match: 13. The CDR3 runs to 15 residues. Germline assignment: CDR1 LNHDA and CDR2 SQIVND (reference sequence). CDR3 amino acids: CASRQGQLLNNEQFF. As DNA, the CDR3 is TGTGCCAGCCGCCAGGGACAGCTATTAAACAATGAGCAGTTCTTC.

This rearrangement joins TRBV11-3 to TRBJ2-2; possibly TRBD1 for D (6 bases). Germline CDR1 and CDR2: SGHNT and YENEEA. The CDR3 is made up of 14 amino acids. V was pared by 8 bases and J by 1 base, with 11 bases between. This CDR3 is CASAGRGNTGELFF. In DNA, the CDR3 is TGTGCCAGCGCGGGCAGGGGGAACACCGGGGAGCTGTTTTTT.

This clone has only one observation. The chain couples TRBV15 to TRBJ2-1; D may be TRBD1 (6 bases). The germline V gene has CDR1 LNHNV and CDR2 YYDKDF (reference sequence). CDR3 length: 12 amino acids. The V end lost 3 bases, the J end lost 13 bases, and 13 bases lay between the germline ends. The CDR3 loop reads CATSRDSEPQFF. CDR3 nucleotide sequence: TGTGCCACCAGCAGGGACAGTGAGCCCCAGTTCTTC.

The chain couples TRBV29-1 to TRBJ2-5; TRBD1 might be the D (5 bases). This CDR3 region has 15 residues. The germline V and J ends were trimmed by 5 bases and 5 bases, with 21 bases remaining between them. In germline, CDR1 is SQVTM, CDR2 ANQGSEA. The chain's CDR3 is CSVFGRGPGRETQYF. In nucleotides, the CDR3 is TGCAGCGTTTTCGGAAGGGGCCCGGGCCGGGAGACCCAGTACTTC.

This clone was detected a few times. This sequence joins TRBV5-1 and TRBJ2-1; 8 nucleotides agree with TRBD2. The germline CDR1 and CDR2 sequences are SGHRS and YFSETQ. After removal of 7 bases from V and 5 bases from J, the junction contained 8 bases not matched to a gene. The CDR3 spans 14 residues. This chain's CDR3 is CASRLAGRNNEQFF. For the CDR3, the DNA is TGCGCCAGCCGTTTAGCGGGGCGAAACAATGAGCAGTTCTTC.

The chain combines TRBV4-1 with TRBJ1-4, with D possibly matching TRBD1 (5 bases). The CDR3 is made up of 15 amino acids. Trimming left V 1 base short and J 7 bases short, with 13 bases between. Germline CDR1 reads MGHRA; CDR2 reads YSYEKL. DNA of the CDR3: TGCGCCAGCAGCCAAGTAGCTGGGGGAGGTGAAAAACTGTTTTTT. The encoded protein is CASSQVAGGGEKLFF.

V is TRBV6-1 and J is TRBJ1-5; D is uncertain. The V gene's germline CDR1 is MNHNS and CDR2 SASEGT. The length of the CDR3 is 12 residues. Between the trimmed V and J ends, which lost 5 bases and 5 bases, there was a span of 7 bases. The CDR3 DNA follows: TGTGCCAGCAGTCCGGAGTATCAGCCCCAGCATTTT. Protein product: CASSPEYQPQHF.

The chain combines TRBV5-4 with TRBJ2-3; TRBD2 matches at 11 bases. Trimming removed 4 bases from V and 0 bases from J; junction bases left unmatched: 10. This CDR3 has 18 residues. Germline CDR1 SGHNT, CDR2 YYREEE (reference sequence). CDR3 nucleotide sequence: TGTGCCAGCAGCCGCCTAGCGGGGGGAACGACTAGCACAGATACGCAGTATTTT. It codes for CASSRLAGGTTSTDTQYF.

The chain's CDR3 is CASSPDRGGSTDTQYF. The DNA for the CDR3 is TGTGCCAGTAGTCCAGACCGAGGGGGAAGCACAGATACGCAGTATTTT. The rearrangement uses TRBV19 and TRBJ2-3; D is possibly TRBD1 (6 bases). Germline V gene lookup returns CDR1 LNHDA and CDR2 SQIVND (reference sequence). Between the trimmed V and J ends, which lost 5 bases and 0 bases, there was a span of 15 bases. CDR3 length equals 16 residues.

The CDR3 protein is CASRRLGAEIYGYTF. The CDR3 DNA reads as TGCGCCAGCCGTCGACTCGGGGCGGAAATATATGGCTACACCTTC. This rearrangement joins TRBV5-1 to TRBJ1-2, with D possibly being TRBD1 (5 bases). The germline V gene has CDR1 SGHRS and CDR2 YFSETQ. The V end was cut by 7 bases, the J end by 5 bases, with 21 bases between. The length of the CDR3 is 15 residues.

The chain employs TRBV4-1 and TRBJ2-1; D ambiguous. CDR1 is MGHRA and CDR2 is YSYEKL in the germline V gene. The CDR3 runs to 13 residues. V was shortened by 1 base and J by 5 bases, with 6 bases between the two germline ends. This CDR3 reads CASSQVGDNEQFF. The CDR3 nucleotides read TGCGCCAGCAGCCAAGTCGGAGACAATGAGCAGTTCTTC.

V usage is TRBV4-2 and J usage is TRBJ1-5; TRBD1 aligns across 9 bases. Trimming cost V 1 base and J 7 bases; bases outside gene matches: 17. The length of the CDR3 is 19 residues. The V gene's germline CDR1 is LGHNA and CDR2 YNFKEQ. The CDR3 DNA reads TGTGCCAGCAGCCAAGTCGGGATCAACAGGGGGCCCGCGAAACAGCCCCAGCATTTT. This translates into CASSQVGINRGPAKQPQHF.

V usage is TRBV19 and J usage is TRBJ2-5, with unresolved D. The germline V and J ends were trimmed by 1 base and 1 base, with 7 bases remaining between them. CDR1 and CDR2 from the germline V gene are LNHDA and SQIVND (reference sequence). The CDR3 covers 14 residues. This chain's CDR3 is CASSIAASQETQYF. The CDR3, as DNA: TGTGCCAGTAGTATAGCGGCGTCCCAAGAGACCCAGTACTTC.

On this clone: Sequence at one end of the junction differs from germline and may be a read error. V is TRBV5-5 and J is TRBJ2-1; D is possibly TRBD2 (6 bases). Germline CDR1 reads SGHKS; CDR2 reads YYEKEE (reference sequence). The length of the CDR3 is 17 residues. In DNA form, the CDR3 reads TGTGCCAGCAGCTTTGCTCTAGCGTCCCCCTCCGACAATGAGCAGTTCTTC. Amino acid sequence: CASSFALASPSDNEQFF.

This rearrangement joins TRBV6-5 to TRBJ1-2; 7 bases agree with TRBD1. From germline, CDR1 is MNHEY and CDR2 SVGAGI. The CDR3 is 15 residues long. J lost 4 bases, V lost 2 bases, and 7 bases had no gene match. The CDR3 sequence is CASSYGPSGGYGYTF. The CDR3 DNA sequence: TGTGCCAGCAGTTACGGCCCATCAGGGGGCTATGGCTACACCTTC.

J is TRBJ2-5 and V is TRBV11-2; 7 bases match TRBD1. Losses at the gene ends were 4 bases for V and 9 bases for J; bases not matched to a gene: 2. Germline CDR1 is SGHAT and CDR2 is FQNNGV. The CDR3 extends over 11 amino acids. The CDR3 spells CASSSQGAQYF. The CDR3 region has the DNA TGTGCCAGCAGCTCCCAGGGGGCCCAGTACTTC.